These 15 T cell receptor beta chains originate from one sample sequenced in a study of identifying expanded T cells in peripheral blood. TCRdb's table, derived via immunoSEQ multiplex PCR, lists solely in-frame clones and lacks some. The table shows approximately 81,000 clones, with roughly 84% occurring only once. Sequencing was performed on blood. The receptors were gathered from a person aged 18 to 70 in good health.

V is TRBV5-6 and J is TRBJ2-3; 12 positions agree with TRBD2. CDR1 SGHDT and CDR2 YYEEEE come from the germline V gene. The V segment lost 4 bases and the J segment 4 bases; nucleotides outside the gene matches: 7. This CDR3 contains 16 residues. This chain's CDR3 is CASSLRTSGAADTQYF. The DNA for the CDR3 is TGTGCCAGCAGCCTCAGGACTAGCGGGGCGGCAGATACGCAGTATTTT.

This clone was found a few times. This chain joins TRBV5-6 and TRBJ2-1, with D possibly being TRBD1 or TRBD2 (6 bases each). V was clipped by 4 bases and J by 12 bases, with 20 bases between them. This CDR3 region has 14 residues. Germline V gene data show CDR1 as SGHDT and CDR2 as YYEEEE. The CDR3 here is CASSPGGGPVPQFF. The CDR3 DNA is TGTGCCAGCAGCCCAGGTGGGGGGCCGGTCCCGCAGTTCTTC.

The V and J genes are TRBV5-6 and TRBJ2-5, with 7 bases lining up with TRBD1. Germline-derived CDR1 and CDR2 are SGHDT and YYEEEE. The CDR3 runs 14 residues. Germline trimming cut 2 bases from V and 4 bases from J; bases unmatched to any gene: 5. The CDR3 DNA follows: TGTGCCAGCAGCTTTTCAGGGGGTCGAGAGACCCAGTACTTC. This gives the protein CASSFSGGRETQYF. Complete variable domain (other parts from reference TRBV5-6 and TRBJ2-5): DAGVTQSPTHLIKTRGQQVTLRCSPKSGHDTVSWYQQALGQGPQFIFQYYEEEERQRGNFPDRFSGHQFPNYSSELNVNALLLGDSALYLCASSFSGGRETQYFGPGTRLLVL.

This chain uses TRBV7-2 with TRBJ2-7; no definite D call. CDR1 and CDR2 from the germline V gene are SGHTA and FQGNSA. CDR3 length: 14 amino acids. The V end lost 2 bases, the J end lost 1 base, and 9 bases lay between the germline ends. The CDR3 loop reads CASSLYGQSYEQYF. The CDR3 nucleotides are TGTGCCAGCAGCTTATATGGGCAATCCTACGAGCAGTACTTC.

The chain carries TRBV7-2 and TRBJ1-1; the match to TRBD1 covers 10 bases. This CDR3 is built from 16 residues. Germline V gene data show CDR1 as SGHTA and CDR2 as FQGNSA. V lost 5 bases to trimming and J lost 6 bases; unmatched junction nucleotides: 12. In DNA, the CDR3 is TGTGCCAGCAGCCTGACAGGGGGCGCTTTATGGGCTGAAGCTTTCTTT. This gives the protein CASSLTGGALWAEAFF.

The chain joins TRBV6-5 to TRBJ1-4, with TRBD1 as a possible D gene (5 bases). CDR1 is MNHEY, CDR2 SVGAGI, per germline. Trimming pared 9 bases from V and 5 bases from J, leaving 13 bases between. This CDR3 has 13 residues. Here the CDR3 DNA reads TGTGCCAGTACTGCGGGACTGAATGAAAAACTGTTTTTT. Translation gives CASTAGLNEKLFF.

The rearrangement joins TRBV19 to TRBJ1-5, with no clear D. V lost 5 bases to trimming and J lost 6 bases, with 17 bases between them. The V gene's germline CDR1 is LNHDA and CDR2 SQIVND (reference sequence). The CDR3 totals 15 residues. The CDR3 DNA follows: TGTGCCAGTAGTTCTCCGGCAGTTCGGAGTCAGCCCCAGCATTTT. Its protein is CASSSPAVRSQPQHF.

The chain joins TRBV2 to TRBJ1-2; 7 nucleotides agree with TRBD1. Germline V gene lookup returns CDR1 SNHLY and CDR2 FYNNEI. CDR3 size: 15 residues. Germline trimming cut 2 bases from V and 4 bases from J; bases unmatched to any gene: 7. This CDR3 reads CASSELVTGVYGYTF. DNA for the CDR3: TGTGCCAGCAGTGAATTGGTTACAGGGGTCTATGGCTACACCTTC.

This clone has only one observation. This sequence joins TRBV28 and TRBJ2-7; D is undetermined. Germline lookup yields CDR1 MDHEN and CDR2 SYDVKM. This CDR3 is 12 amino acids long. The V end was cut by 6 bases, the J end by 1 base, with 7 bases between. CDR3 sequence (DNA): TGTGCCAGCAGACGGAATTCCTACGAGCAGTACTTC. Protein: CASRRNSYEQYF.

V is TRBV14 and J is TRBJ2-1, with a weak D call TRBD1 (6 bases). In germline, CDR1 is SGHDN, CDR2 FVKESK. V lost 5 bases and J lost 8, with 22 bases in between. The CDR3 extends over 16 amino acids. Here the CDR3 reads CASSLRVRGHDHEQFF. The CDR3 region has the DNA TGTGCCAGCAGCTTAAGGGTCAGGGGACATGACCATGAGCAGTTCTTC. Supplemented by reference TRBV14 and TRBJ2-1, the full variable domain reads EAGVTQFPSHSVIEKGQTVTLRCDPISGHDNLYWYRRVMGKEIKFLLHFVKESKQDESGMPNNRFLAERTGGTYSTLKVQPAELEDSGVYFCASSLRVRGHDHEQFFGPGTRLTVL.

The J gene is TRBJ2-5, the V gene TRBV18; tentatively, D is TRBD2 (5 bases). V was pared by 6 bases and J by 1 base, with 15 bases between. The CDR3 runs to 15 residues. Germline CDR1 KGHSH, CDR2 LQKENI. Here the CDR3 DNA reads TGTGCCAGCTCTCCTTCCGGGATGGTCCAAGAGACCCAGTACTTC. Protein: CASSPSGMVQETQYF.

This clone was recorded once. The gene calls are TRBV28 and TRBJ1-2; no firm D call. V was shortened by 3 bases and J by 5 bases, with 10 bases between the two germline ends. Germline-derived CDR1 and CDR2 are MDHEN and SYDVKM. CDR3 size: 13 residues. CDR3 residues: CASSFGSFYGYTF. For the CDR3, the DNA is TGTGCCAGCAGTTTTGGCAGTTTTTATGGCTACACCTTC.

This chain connects TRBV28 to TRBJ2-2; TRBD1 aligns across 7 bases. V was clipped by 6 bases and J by 4 bases; unmatched bases: 5. This CDR3 has 14 residues. Per germline, CDR1 MDHEN and CDR2 SYDVKM. CDR3 nucleotide sequence: TGTGCCAGCAGATTGGGACAGACCACCGGGGAGCTGTTTTTT. Translated: CASRLGQTTGELFF.

The rearrangement links TRBV5-1 to TRBJ2-1; TRBD1 agrees at 8 bases. There are 15 residues in the CDR3. Losses at the gene ends were 4 bases for V and 5 bases for J; bases not matched to a gene: 8. The germline V gene encodes CDR1 SGHRS and CDR2 YFSETQ. DNA for the CDR3: TGCGCCAGCAGCGTAGGACAGGGCGTCGACAATGAGCAGTTCTTC. Translated: CASSVGQGVDNEQFF.

The rearrangement links TRBV4-2 to TRBJ2-1; D unclear. The CDR3 sequence is 13 residues long. CDR1 LGHNA and CDR2 YNFKEQ come from the germline V gene. The V gene lost 5 bases and the J gene lost 6 bases, with 11 bases spanning the gap. CDR3 amino acids: CASSYSSVNEQFF. In nucleotides, the CDR3 is TGTGCCAGCAGCTATTCTTCAGTCAATGAGCAGTTCTTC.